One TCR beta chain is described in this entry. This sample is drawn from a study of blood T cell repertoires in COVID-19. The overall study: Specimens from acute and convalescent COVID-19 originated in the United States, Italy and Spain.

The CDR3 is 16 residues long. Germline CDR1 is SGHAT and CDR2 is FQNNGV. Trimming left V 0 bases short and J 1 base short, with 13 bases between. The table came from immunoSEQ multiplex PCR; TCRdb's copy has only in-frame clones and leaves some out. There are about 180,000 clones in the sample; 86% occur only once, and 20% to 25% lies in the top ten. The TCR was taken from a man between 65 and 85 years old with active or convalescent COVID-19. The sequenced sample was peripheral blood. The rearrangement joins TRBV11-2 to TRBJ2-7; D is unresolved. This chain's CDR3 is CASSLDLAGPSYEQYF. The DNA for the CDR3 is TGTGCCAGCAGCTTAGATCTGGCAGGCCCGTCCTACGAGCAGTACTTC.